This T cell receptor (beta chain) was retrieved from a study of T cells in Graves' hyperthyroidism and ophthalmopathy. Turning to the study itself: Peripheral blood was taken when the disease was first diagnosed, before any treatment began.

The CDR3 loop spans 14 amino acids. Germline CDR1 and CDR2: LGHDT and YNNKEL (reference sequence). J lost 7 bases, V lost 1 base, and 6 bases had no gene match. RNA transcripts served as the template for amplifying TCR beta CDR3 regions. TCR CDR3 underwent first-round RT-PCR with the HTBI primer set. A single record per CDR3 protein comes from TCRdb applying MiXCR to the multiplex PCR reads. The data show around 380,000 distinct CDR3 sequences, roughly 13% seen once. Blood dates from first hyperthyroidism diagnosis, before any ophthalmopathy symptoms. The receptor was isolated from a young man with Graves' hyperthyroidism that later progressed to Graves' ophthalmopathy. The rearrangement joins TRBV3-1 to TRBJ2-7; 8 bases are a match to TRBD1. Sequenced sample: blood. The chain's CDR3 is CASSQGQGAGEQYF. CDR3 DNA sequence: TGTGCCAGCAGCCAAGGGCAGGGGGCTGGGGAGCAGTACTTC.